The following is a TCR beta chain sequence with its context. Its target antigen remains unknown. Base qualities are not recorded, but no much larger clone differs from it by a single base. This sample stems from a study of blood T cell repertoires in COVID-19 (dated by TCRdb to 2020 to 2021). Study-level background: The collaborator samples originated in the United States, Italy and Spain and spanned the acute and convalescent phases of COVID-19. The prospective study material was composed of cDNA or gDNA derived from T cells, B-cell-depleted T cells, or PBMCs. Deeply sampled blood TCRbeta repertoires from subjects exposed to, actively infected with, or recovered from COVID-19 were included in the dataset. The repertoires were released in a freely available public database intended as a resource for research on the immune response to SARS-CoV-2. The samples were drawn from the first 160 participants of the ongoing ImmuneRACE study and from more than 1,000 subjects provided by 6 global collaborators. Sample metadata almost always included a de-identified subject ID, COVID-19 status, age in years and sex. Where available, HLA class I and class II types were obtained from metadata supplied by the sample provider rather than from assay-based typing. The paper's findings and limits, for the study overall: How much clinical and demographic metadata was included differed by source and by participant, and the metadata was provided uncurated.

CDR1 and CDR2 are read off the germline V gene as MDHEN and SYDVKM. The CDR3 holds 12 amino acids from the cysteine to the phenylalanine. Only the CDR3 DNA stays, 36 bases, in frame from base 1. At the junction V is shortened by 3 bases and J by 7 bases, with 7 bases in between. TCRbeta CDR3 regions were amplified from genomic DNA using the immunoSEQ Assay, a bias-controlled multiplex PCR. As for how the authors treated the data: The number of nucleated cells in each sample was estimated from the amplification of reference gene primers within the assay. To quantify the absolute abundance of each unique TCRbeta CDR3 rearrangement, sequence reads were collapsed and filtered. Productive Simpson clonality was computed per sample as the square root of Simpson's diversity index over productive rearrangements. TCRdb carries this immuneACCESS record with in-frame sequences only. Its versions omit some clonotypes, under half of them owing to an unresolved V gene in the studies checked, with the rest unexplained. That table is the source of V, J and clone size, and D and trimming were worked out from the DNA. This sample holds under 200,000 clones; over 80% were observed only once. Roughly 9.2% of the sample rests with the top ten.

Collaborating institutions collected whole blood in K2EDTA tubes following their own protocols. For TCRbeta analysis, collaborators shipped samples in one of three forms: frozen whole blood, isolated PBMCs, or DNA extracted from either of those sample types. Sequenced input: peripheral blood. The sequence joins TRBV28 to TRBJ1-5, and TRBD1 may be the D gene, going by 5 matching bases. The sequence was collected from a woman older than 75 with active or convalescent COVID-19. The encoded CDR3 is CASSFSGQPQHF. The nucleotide sequence reads as follows: TGTGCCAGCAGTTTTTCAGGGCAGCCCCAGCATTTT.